The clone carrying this TCR beta chain was seen a few times. Per the germline V gene, CDR1 is SGHTA and CDR2 is FQGNSA. The J segment lost 3 bases and the V segment lost 4 bases, leaving 3 bases of the junction unmatched. The CDR3 covers 16 residues. The data were taken from a study of blood T cell repertoires in COVID-19. Across the whole study: The samples span acute and convalescent COVID-19 from the United States, Italy and Spain. The cDNA or gDNA used as material had been derived from T cells, B-cell-depleted T cells, or PBMCs.

Cohorts were assigned according to the clinical history that participants reported. Produced via immunoSEQ multiplex PCR; TCRdb's table is partial and in-frame only. This table has under 250,000 clones, about nine tenths appearing once. The sequenced sample consisted of PBMCs or T cells enriched from blood (not recorded which). V usage is TRBV7-2 and J usage is TRBJ2-2; 12 bases match TRBD2. The receptor was derived from a woman aged 25 to 39 with acute COVID-19. The CDR3 DNA is TGTGCCAGCAGCTCCCTAGCGGGGGGGCACACCGGGGAGCTGTTTTTT. Its translation: CASSSLAGGHTGELFF.